This paragraph reports one T cell receptor (beta chain). The antigen is undetermined. This CDR3 is built from 15 residues. V trimming: 5 bases; J trimming: 4 bases; junction bases outside the gene matches: 10. The V gene's germline CDR1 is SGHAT and CDR2 FQDESV (reference sequence). It was considered stable Graves' hyperthyroidism when ophthalmopathy did not progress within 18 months. The hyperthyroidism patients had all been newly diagnosed, and their disease duration was under 2 months. Their ages ranged from 18 to 65 years. Thyroid ultrasound and orbital computed tomography, with clinical symptoms and serum thyroxine and TRAb, informed diagnoses. What was amplified from RNA transcripts were TCR beta CDR3 regions. A first-round RT-PCR of the TCR CDR3 used the HTBI primer set. TCRdb recomputed calls from the multiplex PCR reads with MiXCR, one row per CDR3 protein. Of more than 450,000 distinct CDR3 sequences listed, roughly 15% are singletons.

The entry originates in a study of T cells in Graves' hyperthyroidism and ophthalmopathy. General study results and limits: Ophthalmopathy, as predicted by the model, came a median approximately 5.9 months after the prediction.

The gene calls are TRBV11-1 and TRBJ1-2; 7 bases agree with TRBD1. The source material was blood. The origin of this receptor is a woman aged 40 to 50 with Graves' hyperthyroidism. The CDR3 protein is CASSRGEGAGYGYTF. The CDR3, as DNA: TGTGCCAGCAGCCGGGGAGAGGGGGCGGGCTATGGCTACACCTTC. Full variable domain (remainder filled in from reference TRBV11-1 and TRBJ1-2): EAEVAQSPRYKITEKSQAVAFWCDPISGHATLYWYRQILGQGPELLVQFQDESVVDDSQLPKDRFSAERLKGVDSTLKIQPAELGDSAMYLCASSRGEGAGYGYTFGSGTRLTVV.